These T cell receptor beta chains were read from a single sample in a study of cytomegalovirus exposure and HLA in healthy donors. The data were produced by immunoSEQ multiplex PCR, yet TCRdb's version contains in-frame clones alone and is incomplete. Among roughly 330,000 clones listed, about 90% were seen once. Source material: PBMCs. All receptors derive from a woman aged 25 to 39 in good health and CMV-seropositive. Both conserved end residues are part of each CDR3. Each record gives: V gene, clone size, J gene, D gene, CDR3 protein, CDR3 DNA. D genes are given only for firm matches. Only some rows state a clone size, as once, few, many or a class for expanded clones.

v_gene: TRBV11-1; abundance: NA; j_gene: TRBJ1-2; d_gene: TRBD1; CDR3aa: CASSLGTDSNYGYTF; CDR3nt: TGTGCCAGCAGCTTGGGGACAGACTCTAACTATGGCTACACCTTC
v_gene: TRBV7-2; abundance: NA; j_gene: TRBJ1-1; d_gene: NA; CDR3aa: CASSYDRRNTEAFF; CDR3nt: TGTGCCAGCAGCTACGACAGGAGGAACACTGAAGCTTTCTTT
v_gene: TRBV6-1; abundance: NA; j_gene: TRBJ1-2; d_gene: NA; CDR3aa: CASSEFTRRGYGYTF; CDR3nt: TGTGCCAGCAGTGAATTTACCCGCAGGGGCTATGGCTACACCTTC
v_gene: TRBV5-1; abundance: NA; j_gene: TRBJ1-1; d_gene: NA; CDR3aa: CSLIRGNTEAFF; CDR3nt: TGCTCACTTATCCGGGGGAACACTGAAGCTTTCTTT
v_gene: TRBV29-1; abundance: NA; j_gene: TRBJ2-4; d_gene: NA; CDR3aa: CSVVRRSNKNIQYF; CDR3nt: TGCAGCGTTGTAAGGAGGTCAAACAAAAACATTCAGTACTTC
v_gene: TRBV28; abundance: NA; j_gene: TRBJ2-7; d_gene: NA; CDR3aa: CASSQTAVTYEQYF; CDR3nt: TGTGCCAGCAGTCAGACAGCGGTCACCTACGAGCAGTACTTC
v_gene: TRBV6-5; abundance: NA; j_gene: TRBJ1-1; d_gene: NA; CDR3aa: CASSSQPGHQNTEAFF; CDR3nt: TGTGCCAGCAGTTCCCAGCCGGGACACCAGAACACTGAAGCTTTCTTT
v_gene: TRBV15; abundance: NA; j_gene: TRBJ2-1; d_gene: NA; CDR3aa: CATSRRGLDEQFF; CDR3nt: TGTGCCACCAGCAGGCGGGGATTGGATGAGCAGTTCTTC
v_gene: TRBV30; abundance: NA; j_gene: TRBJ1-6; d_gene: TRBD1; CDR3aa: CAWNRGGTGISPLHF; CDR3nt: TGTGCCTGGAACCGGGGGGGGACAGGGATTTCACCCCTCCACTTT
v_gene: TRBV7-6; abundance: NA; j_gene: TRBJ1-1; d_gene: TRBD1; CDR3aa: CASSGTGGTEAFF; CDR3nt: TGTGCCAGCAGCGGCACAGGGGGCACTGAAGCTTTCTTT
v_gene: TRBV29-1; abundance: NA; j_gene: TRBJ2-5; d_gene: TRBD2; CDR3aa: CSVWAGGTQETQYF; CDR3nt: TGCAGCGTGTGGGCGGGGGGGACCCAAGAGACCCAGTACTTC
v_gene: TRBV6-5; abundance: NA; j_gene: TRBJ2-1; d_gene: NA; CDR3aa: CASTQSGREQFF; CDR3nt: TGTGCCAGCACCCAAAGCGGGCGGGAGCAGTTCTTC
v_gene: TRBV28; abundance: NA; j_gene: TRBJ1-2; d_gene: NA; CDR3aa: CASSPRTDNYGYTF; CDR3nt: TGTGCCAGCAGTCCGCGGACGGATAACTATGGCTACACCTTC
v_gene: TRBV4-1; abundance: NA; j_gene: TRBJ2-5; d_gene: TRBD1; CDR3aa: CASRAGTGAKETQYF; CDR3nt: TGCGCCAGCAGAGCCGGGACAGGGGCTAAAGAGACCCAGTACTTC
v_gene: TRBV4-3; abundance: medium-sized; j_gene: TRBJ2-7; d_gene: NA; CDR3aa: CASSHSYGEQYF; CDR3nt: TGCGCCAGCAGCCATTCGTACGGCGAGCAGTACTTC
v_gene: TRBV6-5; abundance: NA; j_gene: TRBJ2-5; d_gene: TRBD1; CDR3aa: CASMRTGDLQETQYF; CDR3nt: TGTGCCAGCATGAGGACAGGGGACCTCCAAGAGACCCAGTACTTC
v_gene: TRBV6-1; abundance: NA; j_gene: TRBJ2-5; d_gene: NA; CDR3aa: CASSELRGETQYF; CDR3nt: TGTGCCAGCAGTGAACTTAGGGGGGAGACCCAGTACTTC
v_gene: TRBV27; abundance: NA; j_gene: TRBJ2-1; d_gene: NA; CDR3aa: CASSLGYEQFF; CDR3nt: TGTGCCAGCAGTTTAGGGTATGAGCAGTTCTTC
v_gene: TRBV5-1; abundance: NA; j_gene: TRBJ2-5; d_gene: NA; CDR3aa: CASSLKFSGQETQYF; CDR3nt: TGCGCCAGCAGCTTGAAGTTCTCTGGGCAAGAGACCCAGTACTTC
v_gene: TRBV11-3; abundance: NA; j_gene: TRBJ2-3; d_gene: NA; CDR3aa: CASSLTGSTDTQYF; CDR3nt: TGTGCCAGCAGCTTAACGGGGTCCACAGATACGCAGTATTTT
v_gene: TRBV18; abundance: NA; j_gene: TRBJ2-7; d_gene: NA; CDR3aa: CASSPRGRGGYEQYF; CDR3nt: TGTGCCAGCTCACCACGAGGACGTGGGGGTTACGAGCAGTACTTC
v_gene: TRBV19; abundance: NA; j_gene: TRBJ2-5; d_gene: NA; CDR3aa: CASSIDRSGLQETQYF; CDR3nt: TGTGCCAGTAGTATAGATCGGAGCGGCTTACAAGAGACCCAGTACTTC
v_gene: TRBV6-1; abundance: NA; j_gene: TRBJ2-2; d_gene: NA; CDR3aa: CASSEKRLNTGELFF; CDR3nt: TGTGCCAGCAGTGAAAAAAGGCTGAACACCGGGGAGCTGTTTTTT
v_gene: TRBV7-2; abundance: NA; j_gene: TRBJ1-1; d_gene: NA; CDR3aa: CASSTKRNTEAFF; CDR3nt: TGTGCCAGCAGCACCAAGAGGAACACTGAAGCTTTCTTT